This T cell receptor beta chain is drawn from a study of blood T cell repertoires in COVID-19. At the level of the study: COVID-19 samples, acute and convalescent, were from the United States, Italy and Spain.

TCRdb keeps only in-frame clones here, not all; method: immunoSEQ multiplex PCR. The sample includes some 220,000 clones, about 79% of them seen just once. With 4 bases clipped from V and 8 bases from J, the junction kept 5 bases outside the gene matches. The CDR3 is 13 residues long. Germline values: CDR1 LNHDA, CDR2 SQIVND (reference sequence). The sequenced material came from peripheral blood. This clonotype was sampled from a man aged 50-59 years with active or convalescent COVID-19. The V gene is TRBV19, the J gene TRBJ2-1, with 7 nucleotides matching TRBD2. The CDR3, as DNA: TGTGCCAGTAGTAGCGGGAGTTTCGATGAGCAGTTCTTC. As protein: CASSSGSFDEQFF.